The sequence of this TCR beta chain was determined in a study of T cell repertoires in cytomegalovirus infection. General study points: Dominant in the ex vivo response were TCR beta clonotypes restricted by HLA-C and specific for CMV. Individuals carrying CMV plus the relevant HLA were identified by cumulative frequency of public TCR beta families.

This CDR3 is built from 16 residues. V lost 1 base and J lost 4, with 15 bases in between. Germline V gives CDR1 SGHVS, CDR2 FNYEAQ. With respect to this clonotype: Its antigen remains unknown. One base away lies a much larger clone, so this may be a sequencing read error.

TCRdb processed the reads anew with MiXCR; each CDR3 protein has one entry. The table shows over 150,000 distinct CDR3 sequences, with approximately 19% occurring only once. V gene TRBV7-6 combines with J gene TRBJ2-3; tentatively, D is TRBD2 (6 bases). Specimen: PBMCs. This receptor was taken from a human donor in good health (CMV status not recorded). Some clones in this sample may be carry-over from other donors' samples. CDR3 bases: TGTGCCAGCAGCTTAGGGCTAGAGGGAGGTCCAGATACGCAGTATTTT. Its protein is CASSLGLEGGPDTQYF. Complete variable domain (other parts from reference TRBV7-6 and TRBJ2-3): GAGVSQSPRYKVTKRGQDVALRCDPISGHVSLYWYRQALGQGPEFLTYFNYEAQQDKSGLPNDRFSAERPEGSISTLTIQRTEQRDSAMYRCASSLGLEGGPDTQYFGPGTRLTVL.